A single sample is the source of the 4 T cell receptor beta chains below, sequenced in a study of prognosis after radiotherapy for stage I lung cancer. Genomic DNA was subjected to two-round multiplex PCR for amplification of TCR beta CDR3. It was primers specific to each TRBV and TRBJ gene that first-round PCR used. One entry per CDR3 protein, called by TCRdb with MiXCR from the multiplex PCR reads. The data show roughly 30,000 distinct CDR3 sequences, nearly 35% seen once. Material: PBMCs, obtained before or after stereotactic body radiation therapy (not recorded which). The receptors here all came from a donor aged 50 or older with non-small cell lung cancer.

In its sample, this clonotype was seen many times. CDR3 amino acids: CASSLAGQSNTQYF. CDR3 in DNA: TGTGCCAGCAGCTTAGCGGGGCAATCAAATACGCAGTATTTT. The genes are TRBV7-8 and TRBJ2-3; possibly TRBD1 for D (5 bases). Germline V CDR1 and CDR2: SGHVS, FQNEAQ. The CDR3 spans 14 residues. Trimming removed 0 bases from V and 7 bases from J, with 11 bases in between.

This clonotype is medium-sized in the sample. This chain uses TRBV20-1 with TRBJ2-7; D is ambiguous. Germline CDR1 is DFQATT and CDR2 is SNEGSKA (reference sequence). CDR3 length: 15 residues. Trimming left V 0 bases short and J 0 bases short, with 12 bases between. DNA for the CDR3: TGCAGTGCTAGAGATTCCCGCAGGCTCTCCTACGAGCAGTACTTC. Residues: CSARDSRRLSYEQYF.

In regard to this clonotype: A much larger clone is a single base away; this may be a read error. This sequence joins TRBV6-2 or TRBV6-3 and TRBJ1-1, with TRBD1 identical over 8 bases. Germline V CDR1 and CDR2: MNHEY, SVGEGT. The CDR3 has 16 residues. Losses at the gene ends were 5 bases for V and 4 bases for J; bases not matched to a gene: 12. The DNA of the CDR3 is TGTGCCAGCAGTGAAGGTTGTGGTACAGGGGGCACTGAAGCTTTCTTT. Encoded protein: CASSEGCGTGGTEAFF.

This clonotype was seen more than once but under ten times. The rearrangement uses TRBV6-1 and TRBJ2-7, with D possibly TRBD2 on 6 matching bases. The CDR3 length is 14 residues. The V gene lost 3 bases and the J gene lost 4 bases, with 13 bases spanning the gap. Germline CDR1 reads MNHNS; CDR2 reads SASEGT. CDR3 nucleotides: TGTGCCAGCAGTGAGCGTGGGGGAGGTTACGAGCAGTACTTC. Amino acids: CASSERGGGYEQYF.